The next 28 T cell receptor beta chains were all read from a single sample in a study of CD8 T cells in ankylosing spondylitis. The study's findings and limits: Fewer than 10 highly homologous variants formed a TCR beta motif that appeared characteristic of ankylosing spondylitis blood.

TCRdb itself ran the 5' RACE reads through MiXCR, one entry per CDR3 protein. The sample includes some 240,000 distinct CDR3 sequences, approximately 7.4% of them seen just once. Their target antigens are unknown. The specimen was blood, either unsorted or a sorted T cell fraction (not recorded which). These receptor sequences come from a male donor with ankylosing spondylitis.

This clonotype came up a few times. The rearrangement joins TRBV3-1 to TRBJ2-1; no definite D call. Germline CDR1 is LGHDT and CDR2 is YNNKEL (reference sequence). This CDR3 region has 14 residues. Trimming took off 0 bases at V and 10 bases at J, with 13 bases between the two ends. In DNA, the CDR3 is TGTGCCAGCAGCCAAGAATGGCCCCTTAAGGAGCAGTTCTTC. It encodes CASSQEWPLKEQFF.

With regard to this clonotype: This may be a read error: a much more frequent sequence differs by one nucleotide. This rearrangement joins TRBV24-1 to TRBJ2-2, with TRBD2 matching 15 bases. CDR3 size: 19 residues. Germline V lookup: CDR1 KGHDR, CDR2 SFDVKD. V was clipped by 6 bases and J by 3 bases; unmatched bases: 10. The chain's CDR3 is CATSIKRTSGRVHTGELFF. CDR3 nucleotides: TGTGCCACCAGTATAAAGAGGACTAGCGGGAGGGTCCACACCGGGGAGCTGTTTTTT.

This clonotype has at least ten counts. This CDR3 is CASSPNGRALTGELFF. DNA for the CDR3: TGTGCCAGCTCACCAAACGGGAGGGCCCTTACCGGGGAGCTGTTTTTT. The chain combines TRBV18 with TRBJ2-2, with TRBD2 identical over 8 bases. The V and J ends lost 2 bases and 5 bases, in that order; junction bases with no gene match: 7. CDR1 KGHSH and CDR2 LQKENI come from the germline V gene. This CDR3 has 16 amino acids.

This clonotype was recorded at least ten times. The rearrangement joins TRBV28 to TRBJ2-5; tentative D call: TRBD2 (5 bases). Trimming pared 6 bases from V and 5 bases from J, leaving 19 bases between. Looked up from germline, CDR1 is MDHEN and CDR2 is SYDVKM. The length of the CDR3 is 15 residues. CDR3: CASSFMRASRETQYF. CDR3 nucleotide sequence: TGTGCCAGCAGCTTCATGAGGGCTAGCAGGGAGACCCAGTACTTC.

This clonotype was recorded many times. The genes are TRBV25-1 and TRBJ1-1; perhaps TRBD1 as D (6 bases). With 1 base removed from V and 1 base from J, the gap between germline ends came to 10 bases. From germline, CDR1 is MGHDK and CDR2 SYGVNS. The CDR3 length is 15 residues. The CDR3 region is CASSESGRGNTEAFF. Written as DNA, the CDR3 is TGTGCCAGCAGTGAATCTGGCAGGGGGAACACTGAAGCTTTCTTT. Full variable domain (missing parts from reference TRBV25-1 and TRBJ1-1): EADIYQTPRYLVIGTGKKITLECSQTMGHDKMYWYQQDPGMELHLIHYSYGVNSTEKGDLSSESTVSRIRTEHFPLTLESARPSHTSQYLCASSESGRGNTEAFFGQGTRLTVV.

This clonotype has a count of ten or more. The V and J genes are TRBV15 and TRBJ2-1; a possible D gene is TRBD2 (6 bases). The V end was cut by 0 bases, the J end by 14 bases, with 17 bases between. The CDR3 covers 14 residues. The V gene's germline CDR1 is LNHNV and CDR2 YYDKDF (reference sequence). The CDR3, as DNA: TGTGCCACCAGCAGAGATCTGGCTAGCGAATTAGAGTTCTTC. This codes for CATSRDLASELEFF.

This clonotype was detected many times. The chain combines TRBV5-5 with TRBJ1-2; 7 bases agree with TRBD1. Germline-derived CDR1 and CDR2 are SGHKS and YYEKEE (reference sequence). This CDR3 has 12 amino acids. Trimming took 1 base from V and 8 from J; bases not matched to a gene: 2. CDR3: CASSLQGEGYTF. CDR3 nucleotide sequence: TGTGCCAGCAGCTTGCAGGGGGAAGGCTACACCTTC.

The table lists this clonotype with many counts. The rearrangement uses TRBV4-3 and TRBJ2-7, with D possibly matching TRBD2 (6 bases). Per the germline V gene, CDR1 is LGHNA and CDR2 is YSLEER. V was shortened by 2 bases and J by 3 bases, with 17 bases between the two germline ends. The CDR3 extends over 16 amino acids. The CDR3 is CASSQSREFGIYEQYF. Here the CDR3 DNA reads TGCGCCAGCAGCCAATCCCGGGAGTTTGGGATCTACGAGCAGTACTTC.

This clonotype has only a few counts. CDR3 sequence reads: CASTRGGLGVYTGELFF. DNA of the CDR3: TGTGCCAGCACCAGAGGTGGACTAGGGGTGTACACCGGGGAGCTGTTTTTT. The chain uses TRBV11-2 and TRBJ2-2; 7 bases are a match to TRBD2. Germline CDR1 reads SGHAT; CDR2 reads FQNNGV. V gave up 7 bases and J gave up 3 bases; unmatched junction bases: 14. The CDR3 sequence is 17 residues long.

This clonotype was counted a few times. The J gene is TRBJ2-1, the V gene TRBV3-1, with no clear D. The CDR3 is 16 amino acids. Trimming stripped 1 base from V and 1 base from J, with 11 bases between. CDR1 and CDR2 (germline): LGHDT, YNNKEL (reference sequence). The CDR3 DNA reads as TGTGCCAGCAGCCAAGGTTACGGCCTTTCCTACAATGAGCAGTTCTTC. This encodes CASSQGYGLSYNEQFF.

This clonotype was picked up many times. The chain combines TRBV4-3 with TRBJ2-3; 8 bases match TRBD2. J lost 1 base, V lost 3 bases, and 0 bases had no gene match. The CDR3 runs 14 residues. The V gene's germline CDR1 is LGHNA and CDR2 YSLEER. CDR3 sequence (DNA): TGCGCCAGCAGCCATAGCGGGGGCACAGATACGCAGTATTTT. It is translated as CASSHSGGTDTQYF.

This clonotype was seen repeatedly, ten times or more. The V and J genes are TRBV27 and TRBJ1-5; no clear D gene. The ends were cut back, 6 bases at V and 3 bases at J, with 12 bases in the middle. Germline V CDR1 and CDR2: MNHEY, SMNVEV (reference sequence). The CDR3 totals 14 residues. Here the CDR3 DNA reads TGTGCCAGCAGACCCTCCTGGGCCAATCAGCCCCAGCATTTT. Translating it yields CASRPSWANQPQHF.

This clonotype was seen ten or more times. This chain uses TRBV11-2 with TRBJ2-2; D is undetermined. Trimming cost V 1 base and J 6 bases, with 9 bases left between them. The CDR3 has 14 residues. Germline lookup yields CDR1 SGHAT and CDR2 FQNNGV. The CDR3 DNA reads TGTGCCAGCAGCTTAGGGCGGTCACCCGGGGAGCTGTTTTTT. This sequence encodes CASSLGRSPGELFF.

This clonotype was detected ten times or more. CDR3 sequence (DNA): TGTGCCAGCTCACATTTCACGGGGGATACCTACGAGCAGTACTTC. As protein: CASSHFTGDTYEQYF. The gene calls are TRBV27 and TRBJ2-7; TRBD2 might be the D (6 bases). Germline CDR1 reads MNHEY; CDR2 reads SMNVEV (reference sequence). The V and J ends lost 8 bases and 2 bases respectively, with 19 bases between them. This CDR3 is 15 amino acids long.

This clonotype was observed many times. The rearrangement links TRBV4-1 to TRBJ2-3, with 10 bases aligning to TRBD2. Germline-derived CDR1 and CDR2 are MGHRA and YSYEKL. V lost 4 bases and J lost 3; bases outside the gene matches: 22. The CDR3 consists of 21 residues. CDR3 amino acids: CASSRRAWERGGRVVTDTQYF. Written as DNA, the CDR3 is TGCGCCAGCAGCCGAAGGGCCTGGGAGCGGGGGGGCCGGGTAGTAACAGATACGCAGTATTTT.

In its sample, this clonotype was seen many times. The chain employs TRBV4-3 and TRBJ1-1, with unresolved D. CDR1 and CDR2 from the germline V gene are LGHNA and YSLEER. Trimming cost V 4 bases and J 2 bases, with 11 bases left between them. The CDR3 extends over 14 amino acids. The CDR3 here is CASSLQIANTEAFF. The DNA of the CDR3 is TGCGCCAGCAGCCTACAGATAGCTAACACTGAAGCTTTCTTT.

This clonotype was observed at least ten times. The chain is built from TRBV3-1 and TRBJ1-1; D call uncertain. The CDR3 loop spans 15 amino acids. The germline CDR1 and CDR2 sequences are LGHDT and YNNKEL (reference sequence). The ends were cut back, 0 bases at V and 1 base at J, with 9 bases in the middle. CDR3 nucleotide sequence: TGTGCCAGCAGCCAAGATGGGTTTAGGAACACTGAAGCTTTCTTT. It codes for CASSQDGFRNTEAFF. The variable domain in full, with the rest retrieved from reference TRBV3-1 and TRBJ1-1, is DTAVSQTPKYLVTQMGNDKSIKCEQNLGHDTMYWYKQDSKKFLKIMFSYNNKELIINETVPNRFSPKSPDKAHLNLHINSLELGDSAVYFCASSQDGFRNTEAFFGQGTRLTVV.

This clonotype was seen at least ten times. This chain uses TRBV20-1 with TRBJ2-3; D is possibly TRBD1 (6 bases). This CDR3 contains 15 residues. Germline CDR1 reads DFQATT; CDR2 reads SNEGSKA (reference sequence). The CDR3 loop reads CRTSGPHRVTDTQYF. Written as DNA, the CDR3 is TGCAGGACGTCTGGGCCCCACAGGGTCACAGATACGCAGTATTTT.

This clonotype was observed at least ten times. V is TRBV3-1 and J is TRBJ1-4; the D is unclear. Trimming pared 1 base from V and 4 bases from J, leaving 10 bases between. CDR3 size: 15 residues. The germline CDR1 and CDR2 sequences are LGHDT and YNNKEL (reference sequence). CDR3 DNA: TGTGCCAGCAGCCAAGCCGAGTTCATTAATGAAAAACTGTTTTTT. As protein: CASSQAEFINEKLFF.

This clonotype was counted ten times or more. The gene calls are TRBV4-2 and TRBJ2-1; 9 bases are a match to TRBD2. Trimming cost V 4 bases and J 4 bases; bases outside gene matches: 5. The CDR3 is 15 amino acids. Germline assignment: CDR1 LGHNA and CDR2 YNFKEQ. The CDR3: CASSPEREVYNEQFF. The CDR3, as DNA: TGTGCCAGCAGCCCCGAGCGGGAGGTTTACAATGAGCAGTTCTTC.

This clonotype was seen only a few times. The chain has TRBV7-2 and TRBJ2-1; a weak D match, TRBD2 (6 bases). The CDR3 loop spans 15 amino acids. The germline CDR1 and CDR2 sequences are SGHTA and FQGNSA. Trimming stripped 1 base from V and 8 bases from J, with 15 bases between. CDR3 loop: CASSLGPGVKDEQFF. The CDR3, as DNA: TGTGCCAGCAGCTTAGGGCCGGGGGTGAAAGATGAGCAGTTCTTC. Full variable domain (outside the CDR3, taken from reference TRBV7-2 and TRBJ2-1): GAGVSQSPSNKVTEKGKDVELRCDPISGHTALYWYRQSLGQGLEFLIYFQGNSAPDKSGLPSDRFSAERTGGSVSTLTIQRTQQEDSAVYLCASSLGPGVKDEQFFGPGTRLTVL.

This clonotype was recorded at least ten times. CDR3 sequence reads: CASSLGGQGYYGYTF. In DNA form, the CDR3 reads TGTGCCAGCAGTCTAGGCGGACAGGGGTACTATGGCTACACCTTC. The J gene is TRBJ1-2, the V gene TRBV12-3 or TRBV12-4, with 9 bases identical to TRBD1. CDR3 length: 15 amino acids. J was trimmed by 3 bases and V by 5 bases; bases with no gene match: 7.

This clonotype was seen at least ten times. The CDR3 coding sequence is TGCGCCAGCAGCCAATTACAGGGCCCCTTGTACGAGCAGTACTTC. Protein: CASSQLQGPLYEQYF. The gene calls are TRBV4-3 and TRBJ2-7; D perhaps matches TRBD1 (6 bases). V was clipped by 2 bases and J by 4 bases, with 15 bases between them. The germline V gene has CDR1 LGHNA and CDR2 YSLEER. The CDR3 is made up of 15 amino acids.

This clonotype was seen only a few times. The chain combines TRBV19 with TRBJ2-1; 8 nucleotides match TRBD1. The CDR3 sequence is 14 residues long. From germline, CDR1 is LNHDA and CDR2 SQIVND (reference sequence). V was clipped by 5 bases and J by 6 bases; unmatched bases: 6. The CDR3 coding sequence is TGTGCCAGTAGTCTGACAGGGGAGCCCAATGAGCAGTTCTTC. It encodes CASSLTGEPNEQFF. Supplemented by reference TRBV19 and TRBJ2-1, the full variable domain reads DGGITQSPKYLFRKEGQNVTLSCEQNLNHDAMYWYRQDPGQGLRLIYYSQIVNDFQKGDIAEGYSVSREKKESFPLTVTSAQKNPTAFYLCASSLTGEPNEQFFGPGTRLTVL.

The gene calls are TRBV6-5 and TRBJ2-1, with D hard to call. The CDR3 has 16 amino acids. Per the germline V gene, CDR1 is MNHEY and CDR2 is SVGAGI. V was clipped by 0 bases and J by 0 bases, with 9 bases between them. The CDR3 DNA reads TGTGCCAGCAGTTACTCGCGCTTAAGCTCCTACAATGAGCAGTTCTTC. Protein sequence: CASSYSRLSSYNEQFF.

This clonotype was recorded at least ten times. V and J are TRBV15 and TRBJ2-1; 7 bases align to TRBD2. This CDR3 is built from 15 residues. Germline assignment: CDR1 LNHNV and CDR2 YYDKDF (reference sequence). V shed 0 bases and J 6 bases; nucleotides not matched to a gene: 5. Here the CDR3 DNA reads TGTGCCACCAGCAGAGAACGGGAGCGGGGCAATGAGCAGTTCTTC. It is translated as CATSRERERGNEQFF.

This chain uses TRBV5-4 with TRBJ2-3, with D possibly TRBD2 on 6 matching bases. The germline V gene has CDR1 SGHNT and CDR2 YYREEE (reference sequence). The CDR3 runs 14 residues. V lost 3 bases to trimming and J lost 2 bases, with 10 bases between them. CDR3 in DNA: TGTGCCAGCAGCTCCCCGGGAGTCACAGATACGCAGTATTTT. It translates to CASSSPGVTDTQYF.

This clonotype was counted ten times or more. The chain has TRBV9 and TRBJ2-7; 7 positions match TRBD2. The CDR3 totals 15 residues. J lost 3 bases, V lost 0 bases, and 6 bases had no gene match. Germline CDR1 and CDR2: SGDLS and YYNGEE. The CDR3 DNA is TGTGCCAGCAGCGTAGGCGGGGAGGGTTTCTACGAGCAGTACTTC. It is translated as CASSVGGEGFYEQYF.